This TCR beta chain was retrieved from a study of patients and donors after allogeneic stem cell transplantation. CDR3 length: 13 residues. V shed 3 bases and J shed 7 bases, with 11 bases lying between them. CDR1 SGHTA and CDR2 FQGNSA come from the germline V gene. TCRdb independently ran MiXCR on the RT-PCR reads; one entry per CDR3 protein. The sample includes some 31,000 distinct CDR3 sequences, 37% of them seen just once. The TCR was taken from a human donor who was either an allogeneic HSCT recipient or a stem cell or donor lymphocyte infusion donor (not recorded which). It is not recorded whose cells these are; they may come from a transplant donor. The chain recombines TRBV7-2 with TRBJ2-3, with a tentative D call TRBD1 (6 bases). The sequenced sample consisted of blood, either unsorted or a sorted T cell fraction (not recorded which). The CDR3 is CASSFYRENTQYF. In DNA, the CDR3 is TGTGCCAGCAGCTTCTACAGGGAAAATACGCAGTATTTT.